This T cell receptor beta chain comes out of a study of cytomegalovirus exposure and HLA in healthy donors. Study outcomes and limitations: TCR association rates varied by HLA locus in a later analysis, with DRB1 highest and HLA-C lowest. Reports indicated that the classifier achieved high specificity and sensitivity in diagnosing cytomegalovirus status.

This PCR relied on a set of 60 Vbeta primers and 13 Jbeta primers. TCRdb keeps only in-frame clones here, not all; method: immunoSEQ multiplex PCR. The table has some 110,000 clones, more than 9.5% seen once; the top ten hold approximately 15%. J was trimmed by 2 bases and V by 2 bases; bases with no gene match: 4. The CDR3 has 15 residues. The V gene's germline CDR1 is SGHRS and CDR2 YFSETQ. Turning to this clone: Antigen specificity is unknown.

This TCR came from a man in his forties in good health and CMV-seropositive. The sequencing input was PBMCs. The chain combines TRBV5-1 with TRBJ2-3; the match to TRBD2 covers 8 bases. Here the CDR3 reads CASSFLAGITDTQYF. The CDR3 DNA is TGCGCCAGCAGCTTCCTAGCGGGTATCACAGATACGCAGTATTTT.